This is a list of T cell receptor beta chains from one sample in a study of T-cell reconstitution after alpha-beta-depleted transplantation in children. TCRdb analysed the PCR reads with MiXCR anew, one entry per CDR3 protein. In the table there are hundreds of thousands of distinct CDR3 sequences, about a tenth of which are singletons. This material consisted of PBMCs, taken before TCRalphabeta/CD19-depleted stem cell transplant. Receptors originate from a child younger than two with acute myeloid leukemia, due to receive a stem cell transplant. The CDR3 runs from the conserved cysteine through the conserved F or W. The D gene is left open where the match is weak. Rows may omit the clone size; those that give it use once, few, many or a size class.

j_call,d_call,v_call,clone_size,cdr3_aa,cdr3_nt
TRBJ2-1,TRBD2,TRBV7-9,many,CASSYTTSGRWEQFF,TGTGCCAGCAGCTATACGACTAGCGGGAGATGGGAGCAGTTCTTC
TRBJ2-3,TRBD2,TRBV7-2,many,CASSLVASGDTQYF,TGTGCCAGCAGCTTAGTTGCTAGCGGGGATACGCAGTATTTT
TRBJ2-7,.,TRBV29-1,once,CSVAPSSNYEQYF,TGCAGCGTCGCCCCTAGCAGCAACTACGAGCAGTACTTC
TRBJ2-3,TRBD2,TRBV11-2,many,CASSFSSGSTDTQYF,TGTGCCAGCAGCTTCTCTAGCGGGAGCACAGATACGCAGTATTTT
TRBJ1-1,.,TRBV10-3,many,CAVAGRLGTEAFF,TGTGCCGTAGCGGGGAGGTTGGGCACTGAAGCTTTCTTT
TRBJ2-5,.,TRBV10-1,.,CASSESGIQETQYF,TGCGCCAGCAGTGAGTCTGGGATCCAAGAGACCCAGTACTTC
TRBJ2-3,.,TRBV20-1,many,CSARGGSGDTQYF,TGCAGTGCTAGAGGTGGCTCAGGGGATACGCAGTATTTT
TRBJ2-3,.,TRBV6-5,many,CASRPDTDTQYF,TGTGCCAGCAGACCAGATACAGATACGCAGTATTTT
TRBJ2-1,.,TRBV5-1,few,CASSVGEGNEQFF,TGCGCCAGCAGCGTGGGTGAGGGGAATGAGCAGTTCTTC
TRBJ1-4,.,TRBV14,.,CASSRLSGIEKLFF,TGTGCCAGCAGCCGCCTATCAGGGATTGAAAAACTGTTTTTT
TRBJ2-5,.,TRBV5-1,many,CASSLAGGETQYF,TGTGCCAGCAGCTTGGCTGGGGGGGAGACCCAGTACTTC
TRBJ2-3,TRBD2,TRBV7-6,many,CASSLVATSGVTDTQYF,TGTGCCAGCAGCTTGGTGGCTACTAGCGGGGTCACAGATACGCAGTATTTT
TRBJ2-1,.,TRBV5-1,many,CASSPSSGTPVGNEQFF,TGCGCCAGCAGCCCCTCTTCCGGGACCCCCGTTGGCAATGAGCAGTTCTTC
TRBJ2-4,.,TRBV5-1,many,CASSLVEGEAKNIQYF,TGCGCCAGCAGCTTGGTGGAGGGTGAAGCCAAAAACATTCAGTACTTC
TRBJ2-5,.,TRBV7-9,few,CASSSSLGETQYF,TGTGCCAGCAGCTCTTCATTGGGAGAGACCCAGTACTTC
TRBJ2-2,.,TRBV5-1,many,CASSLGPGELFF,TGCGCCAGCAGCTTGGGGCCCGGGGAGCTGTTTTTT
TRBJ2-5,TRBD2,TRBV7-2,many,CASSQGLAWETQYF,TGTGCCAGCAGTCAAGGACTAGCGTGGGAGACCCAGTACTTC
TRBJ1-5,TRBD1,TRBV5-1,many,CASSSIGGSQPQHF,TGCGCCAGCAGCTCGATAGGGGGCTCTCAGCCCCAGCATTTT
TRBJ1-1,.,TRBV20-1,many,CSAWWGLYTEAFF,TGCAGTGCTTGGTGGGGACTCTACACTGAAGCTTTCTTT
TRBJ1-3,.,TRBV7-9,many,CASSFWDFTIYF,TGTGCCAGCAGCTTTTGGGATTTCACCATATATTTT
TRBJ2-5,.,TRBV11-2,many,CASSLQFQETQYF,TGTGCCAGCAGCTTACAGTTCCAAGAGACCCAGTACTTC
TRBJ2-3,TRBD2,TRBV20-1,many,CSAPLAGGRDTQYF,TGCAGTGCGCCTCTAGCGGGGGGGCGGGATACGCAGTATTTT
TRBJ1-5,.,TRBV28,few,CASSLQEPQHF,TGTGCCAGCAGTTTACAGGAGCCCCAGCATTTT
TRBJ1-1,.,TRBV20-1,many,CSARDWDTEAFF,TGCAGTGCTAGAGATTGGGACACTGAAGCTTTCTTT
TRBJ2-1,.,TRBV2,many,CASSYLDYYNEQFF,TGTGCCAGCAGTTACTTGGACTACTACAATGAGCAGTTCTTC
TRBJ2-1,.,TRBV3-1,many,CASSPRPTRPQFF,TGTGCCAGCAGCCCCAGACCCACGAGGCCGCAGTTCTTC
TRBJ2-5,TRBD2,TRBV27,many,CASSVLAGGPRETQYF,TGTGCCAGCAGTGTTTTAGCGGGAGGACCCCGGGAGACCCAGTACTTC
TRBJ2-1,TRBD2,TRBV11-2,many,CASSPWREKQFF,TGTGCCAGCAGCCCTTGGCGGGAGAAGCAGTTCTTC
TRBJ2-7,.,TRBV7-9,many,CASSPMAPYEQYF,TGTGCCAGCAGCCCTATGGCCCCATACGAGCAGTACTTC
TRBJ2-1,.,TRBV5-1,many,CASSLAAANEQFF,TGCGCCAGCAGCTTGGCCGCCGCCAATGAGCAGTTCTTC